This T cell receptor (beta chain) was found in a study of graft-versus-host responses after intestinal transplantation. Overall study context: Transplantation in recipients was multivisceral, liver-intestinal, or isolated intestinal. Whole-study results and caveats: Within allografts, high graft-versus-host to host-versus-graft clonal ratios were seen among patients with graft-donor T cell macrochimerism. GvH clones turned up in recipient marrow; some had shown up first in ileum or blood.

Repertoires were generated with immunoSEQ multiplex PCR, while TCRdb's copy carries only in-frame clones and drops some. Among under 65,000 clones, almost 95% were seen once, and the ten largest hold 0.35% to 0.45%. Germline loops: CDR1 WSHSY, CDR2 SAAADI. The CDR3 runs 15 residues. V was shortened by 3 bases and J by 6 bases, with 17 bases between the two germline ends. About this clone: Antigen specificity is unknown.

V gene TRBV10-2 combines with J gene TRBJ1-1; D gene uncertain. The origin of this receptor is a human donor who was the organ donor for an intestinal transplant. The material sequenced was unstimulated CD4+ T cells sorted from spleen or lymph node cells, taken before transplant. The CDR3 sequence is CASSDPPGGDPEAFF. In DNA, the CDR3 is TGCGCCAGCAGTGATCCGCCGGGAGGTGACCCTGAAGCTTTCTTT.